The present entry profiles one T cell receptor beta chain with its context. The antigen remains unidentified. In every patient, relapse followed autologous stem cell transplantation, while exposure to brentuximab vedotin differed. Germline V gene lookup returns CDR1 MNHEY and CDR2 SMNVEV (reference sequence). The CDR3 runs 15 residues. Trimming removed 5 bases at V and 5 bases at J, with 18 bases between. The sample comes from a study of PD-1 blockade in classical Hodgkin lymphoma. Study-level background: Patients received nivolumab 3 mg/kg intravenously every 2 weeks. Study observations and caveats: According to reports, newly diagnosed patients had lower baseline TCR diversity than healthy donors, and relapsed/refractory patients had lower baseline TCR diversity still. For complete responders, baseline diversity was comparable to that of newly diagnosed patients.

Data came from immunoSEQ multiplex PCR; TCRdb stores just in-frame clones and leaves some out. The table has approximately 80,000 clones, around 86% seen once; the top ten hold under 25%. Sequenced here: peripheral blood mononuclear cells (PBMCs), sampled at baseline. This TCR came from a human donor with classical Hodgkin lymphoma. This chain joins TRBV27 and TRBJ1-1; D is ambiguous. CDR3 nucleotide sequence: TGTGCCAGCAGTCCCAACGAGGGCCGTGTTACTGAAGCTTTCTTT. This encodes CASSPNEGRVTEAFF.